This T cell receptor (beta chain) was sequenced for a study of CD8 T cells in Susac syndrome. Random hexamers served to reverse transcribe roughly 0.5 to 1 ug RNA. MiXCR was run by TCRdb on the immunoSEQ multiplex PCR reads, yielding one entry per CDR3 protein. The data show more than 130,000 distinct CDR3 sequences, with 94% seen just once and roughly 0.27% held by the top ten. V lost 3 bases, J lost 3 bases, and 2 bases lay in between. This CDR3 has 12 residues. CDR1 is MGHRA and CDR2 is YSYEKL in the germline V gene. While CD8+ and CD4+ T cells were isolated negatively, TEMRA cells were enriched by FACS.

The sequenced sample was CD8+ T cells from PBMCs. This TCR came from a human donor in good health. The chain has TRBV4-1 and TRBJ2-2; unclear D gene. This chain's CDR3 is CASSQDTGELFF. For the CDR3, the DNA is TGCGCCAGCAGCCAGGACACCGGGGAGCTGTTTTTT.